The source of this T cell receptor beta chain is a study of identical twins. This clonotype was counted a few times. The CDR3 contains 15 residues. The germline V and J ends were trimmed by 1 base and 4 bases, with 14 bases remaining between them. Germline CDR1 and CDR2: LGHNA and YNFKEQ. Each cDNA held unique molecular identifiers, and template switching gave it a universal primer site. A single record per CDR3 protein comes from TCRdb applying MiXCR to the 5' RACE reads. Found here are 750,000 to 950,000 distinct CDR3 sequences, around an eighth of them singletons; the top ten hold roughly 1.5%. These records were also assigned to another study, of yellow fever vaccine responses in identical twins.

This TCR was sampled from a woman in her late teens or twenties in good health. The chain employs TRBV4-2 and TRBJ2-7; maybe TRBD2 (7 bases). The source material was PBMCs. The CDR3 DNA reads TGTGCCAGCAGCCAAGTTGCCGGGGGGCCTTACGAGCAGTACGTC. Protein: CASSQVAGGPYEQYV.